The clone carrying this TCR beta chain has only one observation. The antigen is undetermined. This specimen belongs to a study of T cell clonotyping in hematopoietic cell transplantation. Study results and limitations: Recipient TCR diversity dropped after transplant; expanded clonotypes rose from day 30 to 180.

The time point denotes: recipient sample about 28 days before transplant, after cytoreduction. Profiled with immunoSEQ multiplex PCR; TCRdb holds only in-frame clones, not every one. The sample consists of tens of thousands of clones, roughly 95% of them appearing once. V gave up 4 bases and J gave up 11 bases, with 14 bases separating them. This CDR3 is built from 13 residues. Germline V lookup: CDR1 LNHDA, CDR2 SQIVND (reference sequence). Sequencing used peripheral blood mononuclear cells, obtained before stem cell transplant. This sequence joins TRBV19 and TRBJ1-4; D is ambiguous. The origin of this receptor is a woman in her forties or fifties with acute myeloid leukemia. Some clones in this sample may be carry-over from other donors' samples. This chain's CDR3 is CASSTLPPGKLFF. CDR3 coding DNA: TGTGCCAGTAGTACCCTCCCGCCTGGTAAACTGTTTTTT. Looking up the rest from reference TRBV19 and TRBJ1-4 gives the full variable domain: DGGITQSPKYLFRKEGQNVTLSCEQNLNHDAMYWYRQDPGQGLRLIYYSQIVNDFQKGDIAEGYSVSREKKESFPLTVTSAQKNPTAFYLCASSTLPPGKLFFGSGTQLSVL.